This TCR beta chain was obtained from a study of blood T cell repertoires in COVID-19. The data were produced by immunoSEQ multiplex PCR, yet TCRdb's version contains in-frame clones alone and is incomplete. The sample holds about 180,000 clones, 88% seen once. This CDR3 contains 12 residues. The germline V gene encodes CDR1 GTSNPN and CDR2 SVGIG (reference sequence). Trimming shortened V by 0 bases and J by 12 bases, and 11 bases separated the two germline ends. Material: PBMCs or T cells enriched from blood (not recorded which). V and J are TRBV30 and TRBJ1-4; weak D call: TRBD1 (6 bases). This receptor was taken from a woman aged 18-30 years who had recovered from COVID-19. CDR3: CAWSVRGGQLFF. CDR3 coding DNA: TGTGCCTGGAGTGTACGGGGGGGGCAACTGTTTTTT.